The rows below give T cell receptor beta chains drawn from one sample of a study of cytomegalovirus exposure and HLA in healthy donors. The method was immunoSEQ multiplex PCR; TCRdb's version includes in-frame clones alone and lacks a portion of them. This repertoire shows about 92,000 clones, roughly 69% found once; its top ten account for more than 2.5%. The specimen was PBMCs. The receptors were gathered from a man aged 50-59 years in good health and CMV-seronegative. Each CDR3 is given with its conserved first and last residue. The order of the fields is J gene, V gene, D gene, clone size, CDR3 protein, CDR3 DNA. The D gene is left open where the match is weak. Some rows mark clone size as missing; the rest say once, few, many or name a class of expanded clone.

TRBJ1-6,TRBV2,NA,once,CASSAGSSSPLHF,TGTGCCAGCAGTGCAGGGTCGTCTTCACCCCTCCACTTT
TRBJ2-7,TRBV19,NA,NA,CASSKGPFSYEQYF,TGTGCCAGTAGTAAGGGGCCGTTCTCCTACGAGCAGTACTTC
TRBJ1-1,TRBV9,NA,NA,CASSVDPGAGAEAFF,TGTGCCAGCAGCGTAGACCCCGGGGCAGGGGCTGAAGCTTTCTTT
TRBJ2-5,TRBV6-5,TRBD1,NA,CASSPTRQGQETQYF,TGTGCCAGCAGCCCGACTAGACAGGGGCAAGAGACCCAGTACTTC
TRBJ2-5,TRBV27,NA,few,CASSLFRQGLGRETQYF,TGTGCCAGCAGTTTGTTTCGCCAGGGTCTGGGCCGAGAGACCCAGTACTTC
TRBJ1-5,TRBV7-2,NA,NA,CASSLGLNNQPQHF,TGTGCCAGCAGCTTAGGACTGAATAATCAGCCCCAGCATTTT
TRBJ1-5,TRBV19,TRBD1,NA,CASSGTGRNQPQHF,TGTGCCAGTAGTGGGACAGGGAGGAATCAGCCCCAGCATTTT
TRBJ1-2,TRBV4-2,NA,NA,CASTHNQGQGGYTF,TGTGCCAGCACCCATAACCAGGGGCAGGGGGGCTACACCTTC
TRBJ2-1,TRBV7-8,NA,NA,CASSLGAGTQRVNEQFF,TGTGCCAGCAGCTTAGGGGCCGGGACTCAGCGCGTCAATGAGCAGTTCTTC
TRBJ2-3,TRBV28,TRBD1,NA,CASSSQGVDTQYF,TGTGCCAGCAGTTCCCAGGGGGTGGATACGCAGTATTTT
TRBJ2-5,TRBV6-5,TRBD1,NA,CASRTGMQSVAQYF,TGTGCCAGCAGGACAGGGATGCAGAGTGTGGCCCAGTACTTC
TRBJ1-2,TRBV11-1,NA,NA,CASSSRGWGMDGGYTF,TGTGCCAGCAGCTCCCGCGGTTGGGGCATGGACGGTGGCTACACCTTC
TRBJ2-3,TRBV9,TRBD1,NA,CASSALGTGGTDTQYF,TGTGCCAGCAGCGCCCTCGGGACAGGGGGCACAGATACGCAGTATTTT
TRBJ2-6,TRBV30,NA,once,CAWSVMAAGANVLTF,TGTGCCTGGAGTGTAATGGCGGCGGGGGCCAACGTCCTGACTTTC
TRBJ2-5,TRBV4-2,TRBD2,NA,CASRSGTSGQETQYF,TGTGCCAGCAGGTCCGGGACTAGCGGACAAGAGACCCAGTACTTC
TRBJ1-4,TRBV6-6,NA,NA,CASKLRMINEKLFF,TGTGCCAGCAAGTTGCGAATGATCAATGAAAAACTGTTTTTT
TRBJ1-4,TRBV11-2,TRBD1,once,CASSLDLGTGFEKLFF,TGTGCCAGCAGCTTAGATCTGGGGACAGGGTTTGAAAAACTGTTTTTT
TRBJ2-1,TRBV6-1,TRBD1,few,CASSDSGTGGNEQFF,TGTGCCAGCAGTGATTCGGGGACAGGGGGCAATGAGCAGTTCTTC
TRBJ2-7,TRBV7-8,TRBD1,once,CASSRDRDYEQYF,TGTGCCAGCAGCCGGGACAGAGACTACGAGCAGTACTTC
TRBJ1-2,TRBV5-1,NA,few,CASSTGHYGYTF,TGCGCCAGCAGCACAGGGCACTATGGCTACACCTTC
TRBJ2-3,TRBV28,NA,few,CASSSPFGVRDTDTQYF,TGTGCCAGCAGTTCCCCCTTTGGTGTGCGGGACACAGATACGCAGTATTTT
TRBJ2-3,TRBV4-1,NA,NA,CASSLKGSDTQYF,TGCGCCAGCAGCTTAAAGGGGTCAGATACGCAGTATTTT
TRBJ2-5,TRBV30,TRBD1,NA,CAWIRDREKETQYF,TGTGCCTGGATCCGGGACAGGGAAAAAGAGACCCAGTACTTC
TRBJ2-1,TRBV5-4,TRBD2,NA,CASSGQPSGRNDNEQFF,TGTGCCAGCAGCGGCCAGCCTAGCGGGAGAAACGACAATGAGCAGTTCTTC
TRBJ1-1,TRBV7-2,TRBD1,NA,CASSSWAGGMNTEAFF,TGTGCCAGCAGCTCCTGGGCAGGGGGTATGAACACTGAAGCTTTCTTT
TRBJ1-1,TRBV30,NA,few,CAWGEQGAEAFF,TGTGCCTGGGGGGAACAGGGTGCTGAAGCTTTCTTT
TRBJ2-5,TRBV7-9,NA,NA,CASAWRGLAETQYF,TGTGCCAGCGCCTGGCGGGGGCTGGCGGAGACCCAGTACTTC
TRBJ2-7,TRBV6-5,NA,once,CASRSTGDSFGQYF,TGTGCCAGCAGATCGACAGGAGACTCCTTCGGGCAGTACTTC
TRBJ1-5,TRBV28,NA,NA,CASSLQGSRSNQPQHF,TGTGCCAGCAGTCTCCAGGGAAGTCGGAGCAATCAGCCCCAGCATTTT
TRBJ2-3,TRBV9,TRBD1,NA,CASSSRRTGSTDTQYF,TGTGCCAGCAGCTCGAGACGGACAGGGAGCACAGATACGCAGTATTTT
TRBJ2-6,TRBV4-1,NA,NA,CASSQEGHSTYSGANVLTF,TGCGCCAGCAGCCAAGAAGGCCACAGCACCTACTCTGGGGCCAACGTCCTGACTTTC
TRBJ1-1,TRBV5-1,NA,NA,CASSLDSTNTEAFF,TGCGCCAGCAGCTTGGATTCGACAAACACTGAAGCTTTCTTT
TRBJ2-3,TRBV4-2,TRBD2,NA,CASSQDSAGVFGDTQYF,TGTGCCAGCAGCCAAGATTCAGCGGGAGTTTTTGGAGATACGCAGTATTTT
TRBJ2-5,TRBV5-1,NA,few,CASSSGRVGRLVVETQYF,TGCGCCAGCAGCTCCGGCAGGGTCGGCCGATTGGTAGTGGAGACCCAGTACTTC
TRBJ1-1,TRBV12-5,NA,few,CATHSQANTEAFF,TGTGCTACTCACTCGCAAGCAAACACTGAAGCTTTCTTT
TRBJ1-2,TRBV7-9,NA,NA,CASSQGQYGYTF,TGTGCCAGCAGCCAGGGTCAGTATGGCTACACCTTC
TRBJ1-3,TRBV12-5,NA,few,CASGSDGGSGNTIYF,TGTGCTAGTGGTTCCGACGGGGGCTCTGGAAACACCATATATTTT
TRBJ1-3,TRBV29-1,NA,NA,CSAADTSGNTIYF,TGCAGCGCCGCCGACACGTCTGGAAACACCATATATTTT
TRBJ2-3,TRBV21-1,NA,few,CASSKVNPVIAGGPDTQYF,TGTGCCAGCAGCAAAGTAAACCCGGTAATAGCGGGAGGCCCAGATACGCAGTATTTT
TRBJ2-6,TRBV15,NA,NA,CATSRGGWGPGANVLTF,TGTGCCACCAGCAGAGGAGGGTGGGGGCCTGGGGCCAACGTCCTGACTTTC
TRBJ2-5,TRBV4-2,TRBD2,once,CASSQDNGLAVQETQYF,TGTGCCAGCAGCCAAGATAATGGACTAGCGGTCCAAGAGACCCAGTACTTC
TRBJ2-7,TRBV5-5,NA,many,CASSLGTGFSYEQYF,TGTGCCAGCAGCTTGGGCACAGGGTTTTCCTACGAGCAGTACTTC
TRBJ1-4,TRBV30,TRBD1,NA,CAWRVNPGGVNEKLFF,TGTGCCTGGAGGGTAAACCCAGGGGGCGTAAATGAAAAACTGTTTTTT
TRBJ1-4,TRBV25-1,TRBD1,NA,CASSHRGQEKLFF,TGTGCCAGCAGTCACAGGGGGCAGGAAAAACTGTTTTTT
TRBJ2-3,TRBV14,NA,NA,CASSQDPEGADTQYF,TGTGCCAGCAGCCAAGACCCCGAGGGCGCAGATACGCAGTATTTT
TRBJ2-6,TRBV7-9,NA,NA,CASSHYSSGANVLTF,TGTGCCAGCAGCCATTACAGCTCTGGGGCCAACGTCCTGACTTTC
TRBJ1-1,TRBV2,TRBD1,NA,CASSADRGRTEAFF,TGTGCCAGCAGTGCGGACAGGGGGCGCACTGAAGCTTTCTTT
TRBJ2-7,TRBV5-6,NA,NA,CASSTGLRHYEQYF,TGTGCCAGCAGCACGGGACTCAGACACTACGAGCAGTACTTC
TRBJ2-1,TRBV5-1,TRBD2,NA,CASSPLAGAVVEQFF,TGCGCCAGCAGCCCTCTAGCGGGAGCGGTGGTTGAGCAGTTCTTC
TRBJ2-1,TRBV7-2,TRBD2,once,CASSSRTVSGNNEQFF,TGTGCCAGCAGCTCCCGAACTGTAAGCGGGAACAATGAGCAGTTCTTC
TRBJ1-2,TRBV6-5,TRBD1,NA,CASSRQGLFGYTF,TGTGCCAGCAGCAGACAGGGTCTCTTTGGCTACACCTTC
TRBJ2-7,TRBV5-6,NA,NA,CASSLPGDRDEQYF,TGTGCCAGCAGCTTACCAGGGGATCGAGACGAGCAGTACTTC
TRBJ1-4,TRBV7-2,NA,once,CASSQPGLLAKLFF,TGTGCCAGCAGCCAACCGGGACTCCTAGCGAAACTGTTTTTT
TRBJ2-5,TRBV7-9,TRBD1,few,CASSFPQGARETQYF,TGTGCCAGCAGCTTTCCCCAGGGGGCTCGGGAGACCCAGTACTTC
TRBJ1-2,TRBV5-1,NA,NA,CASSLLGDYGYTF,TGCGCCAGCAGCCTCCTGGGAGACTATGGCTACACCTTC
TRBJ1-6,TRBV6-5,TRBD1,NA,CASSYGGQGRSPLHF,TGTGCCAGCAGTTACGGGGGACAGGGCCGCTCACCCCTCCACTTT
TRBJ2-4,TRBV6-1,TRBD2,NA,CASSSLAGESGIQYF,TGTGCCAGCAGTTCACTAGCGGGGGAATCGGGCATTCAGTACTTC